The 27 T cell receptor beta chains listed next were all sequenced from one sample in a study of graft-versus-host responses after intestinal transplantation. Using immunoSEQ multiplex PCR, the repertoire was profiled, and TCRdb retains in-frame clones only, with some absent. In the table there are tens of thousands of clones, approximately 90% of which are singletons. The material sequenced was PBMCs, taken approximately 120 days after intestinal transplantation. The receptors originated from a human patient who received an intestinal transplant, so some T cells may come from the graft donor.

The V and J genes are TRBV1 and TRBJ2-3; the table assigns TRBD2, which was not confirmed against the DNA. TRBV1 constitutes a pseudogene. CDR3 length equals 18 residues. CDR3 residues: CTSSQDRASGGGTDTQYF. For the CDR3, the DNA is TGCACCAGCAGCCAAGATCGGGCTAGCGGGGGGGGCACAGATACGCAGTATTTT.

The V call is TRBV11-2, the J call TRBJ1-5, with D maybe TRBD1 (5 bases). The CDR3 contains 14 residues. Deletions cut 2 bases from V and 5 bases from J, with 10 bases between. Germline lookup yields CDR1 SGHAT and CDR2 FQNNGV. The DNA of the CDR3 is TGTGCCAGCAGCTTATGGGGGGACGATCAGCCCCAGCATTTT. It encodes CASSLWGDDQPQHF.

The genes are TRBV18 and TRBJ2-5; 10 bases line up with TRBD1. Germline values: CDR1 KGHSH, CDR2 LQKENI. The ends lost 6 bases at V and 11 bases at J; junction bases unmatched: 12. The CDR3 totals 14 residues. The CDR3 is CASSRPDRGREQYF. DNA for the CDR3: TGTGCCAGCTCCCGTCCTGACAGGGGGCGTGAGCAGTACTTC.

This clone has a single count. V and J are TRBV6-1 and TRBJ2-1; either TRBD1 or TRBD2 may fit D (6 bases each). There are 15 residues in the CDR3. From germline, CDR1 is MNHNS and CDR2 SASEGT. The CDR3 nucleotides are TGTGCTCACGAAAAGGGCCCCGGGGGCCTTAGTGAGCAGTTCTTC. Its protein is CAHEKGPGGLSEQFF.

CDR3 region: CASSLGLAGGLRETQYF. CDR3 nucleotides: TGCGCCAGCAGCCTCGGACTAGCGGGAGGGCTTAGGGAGACCCAGTACTTC. V usage is TRBV5-1 and J usage is TRBJ2-5, with 15 bases that match TRBD2. This CDR3 contains 17 residues. The germline gives CDR1 SGHRS, CDR2 YFSETQ. The V gene end was trimmed by 4 bases and the J gene end by 5 bases; junction bases not matched to a gene: 9.

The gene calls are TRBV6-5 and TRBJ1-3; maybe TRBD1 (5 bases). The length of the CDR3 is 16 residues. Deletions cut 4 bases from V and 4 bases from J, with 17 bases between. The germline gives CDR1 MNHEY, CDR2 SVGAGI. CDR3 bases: TGTGCCAGCAGTTTCACCTGGGGGAGCACAGGAAACACCATATATTTT. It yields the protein CASSFTWGSTGNTIYF.

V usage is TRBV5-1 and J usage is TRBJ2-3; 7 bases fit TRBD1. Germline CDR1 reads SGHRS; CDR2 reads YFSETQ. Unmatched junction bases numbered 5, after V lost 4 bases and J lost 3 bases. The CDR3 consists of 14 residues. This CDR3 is CASSRDRVTDTQYF. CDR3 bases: TGCGCCAGCAGCCGTGACAGGGTGACAGATACGCAGTATTTT.

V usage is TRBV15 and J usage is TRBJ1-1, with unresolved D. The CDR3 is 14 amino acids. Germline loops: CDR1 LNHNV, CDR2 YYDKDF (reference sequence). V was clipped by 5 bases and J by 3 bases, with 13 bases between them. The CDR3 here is CATSGEPRDTEAFF. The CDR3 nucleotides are TGTGCCACCAGCGGCGAGCCGAGGGACACTGAAGCTTTCTTT.

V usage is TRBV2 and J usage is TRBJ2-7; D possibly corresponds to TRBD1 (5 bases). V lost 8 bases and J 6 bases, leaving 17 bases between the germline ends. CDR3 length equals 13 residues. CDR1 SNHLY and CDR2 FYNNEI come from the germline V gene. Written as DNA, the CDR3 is TGTGCCAGCTCGCCATGGGGCCAGGGCGAGCAGTACTTC. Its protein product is CASSPWGQGEQYF.

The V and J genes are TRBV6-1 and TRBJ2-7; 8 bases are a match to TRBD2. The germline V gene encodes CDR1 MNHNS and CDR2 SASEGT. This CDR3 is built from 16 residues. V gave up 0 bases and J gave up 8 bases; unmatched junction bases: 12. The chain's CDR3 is CASSEAGGAGGPQQYF. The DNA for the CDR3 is TGTGCCAGCAGTGAAGCAGGTGGTGCGGGGGGCCCCCAGCAGTACTTC.

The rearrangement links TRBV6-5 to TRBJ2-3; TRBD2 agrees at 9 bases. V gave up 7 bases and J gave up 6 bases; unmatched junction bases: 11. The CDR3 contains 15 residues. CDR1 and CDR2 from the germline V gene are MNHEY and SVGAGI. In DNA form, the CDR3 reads TGTGCCAGCAAAGGAAGAGCGGGGGGATGGGATACGCAGTATTTT. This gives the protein CASKGRAGGWDTQYF.

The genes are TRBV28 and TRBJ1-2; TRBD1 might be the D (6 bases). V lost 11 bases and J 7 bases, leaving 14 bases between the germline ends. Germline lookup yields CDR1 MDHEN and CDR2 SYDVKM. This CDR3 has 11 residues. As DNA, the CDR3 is TGTGCCGGTGGAGGGGGGTTTGGCTACACCTTC. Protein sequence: CAGGGGFGYTF.

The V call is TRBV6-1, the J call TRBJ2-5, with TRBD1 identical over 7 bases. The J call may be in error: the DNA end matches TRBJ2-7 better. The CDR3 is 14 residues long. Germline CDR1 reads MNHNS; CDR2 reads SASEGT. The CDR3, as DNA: TGTGCCAGCAGTGAGGACAGGAGAGCCTACGAGCAGTACTTC. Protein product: CASSEDRRAYEQYF.

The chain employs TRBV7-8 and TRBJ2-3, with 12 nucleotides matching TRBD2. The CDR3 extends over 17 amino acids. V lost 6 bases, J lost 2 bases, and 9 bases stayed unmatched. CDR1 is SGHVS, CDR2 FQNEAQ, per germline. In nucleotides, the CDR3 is TGTGCCAGCAGACAGACTAGCGGGGGATATACCACAGATACGCAGTATTTT. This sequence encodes CASRQTSGGYTTDTQYF.

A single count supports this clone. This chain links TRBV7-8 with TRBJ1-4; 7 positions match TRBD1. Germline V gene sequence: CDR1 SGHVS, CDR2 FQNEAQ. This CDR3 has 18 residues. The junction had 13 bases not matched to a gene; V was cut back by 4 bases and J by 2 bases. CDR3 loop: CASSSGTALLATNEKLFF. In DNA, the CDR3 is TGTGCCAGCAGCTCAGGGACAGCCCTCTTGGCGACTAATGAAAAACTGTTTTTT. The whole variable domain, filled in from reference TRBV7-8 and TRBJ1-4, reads GAGVSQSPRYKVAKRGQDVALRCDPISGHVSLFWYQQALGQGPEFLTYFQNEAQLDKSGLPSDRFFAERPEGSVSTLKIQRTQQEDSAVYLCASSSGTALLATNEKLFFGSGTQLSVL.

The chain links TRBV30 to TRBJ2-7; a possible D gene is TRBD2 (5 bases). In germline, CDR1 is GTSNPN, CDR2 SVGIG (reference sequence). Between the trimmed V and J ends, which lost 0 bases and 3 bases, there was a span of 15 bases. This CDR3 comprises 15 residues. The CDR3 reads CAWSVWRTVFYEQYF. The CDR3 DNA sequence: TGTGCCTGGAGTGTTTGGAGGACGGTCTTCTACGAGCAGTACTTC. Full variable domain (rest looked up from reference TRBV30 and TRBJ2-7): SQTIHQWPATLVQPVGSPLSLECTVEGTSNPNLYWYRQAAGRGLQLLFYSVGIGQISSEVPQNLSASRPQDRQFILSSKKLLLSDSGFYLCAWSVWRTVFYEQYFGPGTRLTVT.

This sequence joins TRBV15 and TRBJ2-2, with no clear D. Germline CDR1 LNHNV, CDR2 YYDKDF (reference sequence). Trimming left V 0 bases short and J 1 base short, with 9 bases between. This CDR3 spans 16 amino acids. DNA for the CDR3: TGTGCCACCAGCAGAGAGGGTCGATTGAACACCGGGGAGCTGTTTTTT. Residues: CATSREGRLNTGELFF. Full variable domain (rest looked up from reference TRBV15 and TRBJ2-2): DAMVIQNPRYQVTQFGKPVTLSCSQTLNHNVMYWYQQKSSQAPKLLFHYYDKDFNNEADTPDNFQSRRPNTSFCFLDIRSPGLGDTAMYLCATSREGRLNTGELFFGEGSRLTVL.

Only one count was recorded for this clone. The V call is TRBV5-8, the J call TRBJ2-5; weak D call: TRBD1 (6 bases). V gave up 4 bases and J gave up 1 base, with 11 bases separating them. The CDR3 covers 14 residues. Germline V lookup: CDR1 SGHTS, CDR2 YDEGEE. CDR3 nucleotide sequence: TGTGCCAGCAGCCACTGGACAGCCCAAGAGACCCAGTACTTC. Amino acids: CASSHWTAQETQYF.

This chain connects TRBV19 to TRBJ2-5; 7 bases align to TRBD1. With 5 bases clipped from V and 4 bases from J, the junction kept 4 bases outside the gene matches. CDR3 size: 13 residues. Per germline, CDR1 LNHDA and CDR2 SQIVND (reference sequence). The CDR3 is CASSQGQPETQYF. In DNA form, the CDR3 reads TGTGCCAGTAGTCAGGGACAGCCAGAGACCCAGTACTTC.

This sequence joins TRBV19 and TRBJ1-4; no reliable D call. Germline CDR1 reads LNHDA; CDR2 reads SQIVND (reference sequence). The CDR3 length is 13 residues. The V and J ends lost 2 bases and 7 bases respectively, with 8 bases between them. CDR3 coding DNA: TGTGCCAGTAGTATATTAGCTTCTGAAAAACTGTTTTTT. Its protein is CASSILASEKLFF.

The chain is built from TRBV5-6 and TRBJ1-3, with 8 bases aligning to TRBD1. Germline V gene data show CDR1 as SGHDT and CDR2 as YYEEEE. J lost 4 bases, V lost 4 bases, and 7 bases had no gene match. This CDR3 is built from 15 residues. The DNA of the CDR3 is TGTGCCAGCAGCCCTCTCGACAGGGGAGGAAACACCATATATTTT. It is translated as CASSPLDRGGNTIYF.

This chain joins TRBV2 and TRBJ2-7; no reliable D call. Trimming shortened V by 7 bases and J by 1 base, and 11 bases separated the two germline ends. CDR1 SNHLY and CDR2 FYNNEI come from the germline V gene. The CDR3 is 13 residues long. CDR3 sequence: CASIQVFSYEQYF. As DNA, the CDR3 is TGTGCCAGCATCCAGGTCTTTTCCTACGAGCAGTACTTC.

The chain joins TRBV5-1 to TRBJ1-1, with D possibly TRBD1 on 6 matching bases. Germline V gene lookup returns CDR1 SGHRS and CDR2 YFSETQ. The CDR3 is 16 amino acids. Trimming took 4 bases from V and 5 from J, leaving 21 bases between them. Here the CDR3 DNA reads TGCGCCAGCAGCATCGGGACCAGGGGAGAAGGAACTGAAGCTTTCTTT. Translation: CASSIGTRGEGTEAFF.

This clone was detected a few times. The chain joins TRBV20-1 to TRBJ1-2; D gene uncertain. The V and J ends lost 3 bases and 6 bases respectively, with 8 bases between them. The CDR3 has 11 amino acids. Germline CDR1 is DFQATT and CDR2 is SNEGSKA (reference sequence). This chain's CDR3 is CSARANNGYTF. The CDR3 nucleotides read TGCAGTGCTAGGGCCAACAATGGCTACACCTTC.

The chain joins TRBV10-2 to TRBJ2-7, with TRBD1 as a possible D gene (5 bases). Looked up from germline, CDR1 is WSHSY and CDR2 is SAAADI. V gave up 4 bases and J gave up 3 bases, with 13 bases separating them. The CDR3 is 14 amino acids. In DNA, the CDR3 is TGCGCCAGCAGTGCAGGGTTAAGGGTCTACGAGCAGTACTTC. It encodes CASSAGLRVYEQYF.

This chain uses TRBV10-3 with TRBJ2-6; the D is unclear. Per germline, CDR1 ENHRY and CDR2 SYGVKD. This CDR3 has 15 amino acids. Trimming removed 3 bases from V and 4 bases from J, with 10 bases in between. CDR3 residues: CAISEPRLGANVLTF. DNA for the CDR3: TGTGCCATCAGTGAACCCCGCCTCGGGGCCAACGTCCTGACTTTC.

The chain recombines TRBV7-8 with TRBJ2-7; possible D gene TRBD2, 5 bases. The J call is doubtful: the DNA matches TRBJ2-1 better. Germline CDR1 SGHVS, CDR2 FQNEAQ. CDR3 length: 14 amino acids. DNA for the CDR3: TGTGCCAGCAGCCTAGGGCGGGCCTACAATGAGCAGTTCTTC. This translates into CASSLGRAYNEQFF.